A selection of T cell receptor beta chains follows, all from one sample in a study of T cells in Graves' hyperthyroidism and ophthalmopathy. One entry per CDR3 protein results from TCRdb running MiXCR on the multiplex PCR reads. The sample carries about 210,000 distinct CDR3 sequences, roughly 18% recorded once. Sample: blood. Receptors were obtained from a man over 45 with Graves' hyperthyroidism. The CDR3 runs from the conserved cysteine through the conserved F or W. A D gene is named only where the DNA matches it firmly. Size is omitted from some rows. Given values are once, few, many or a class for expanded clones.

cdr3_aa: CASSFTGHYEQYF; cdr3_nt: TGTGCCAGCAGTTTCACGGGGCACTACGAGCAGTACTTC; clone_size: few; j_call: TRBJ2-7; d_call: .; v_call: TRBV12-3/TRBV12-4; cdr3_length: 13
cdr3_aa: CASRGDTGELFF; cdr3_nt: TGTGCCAGCAGAGGGGACACCGGGGAGCTGTTTTTT; clone_size: many; j_call: TRBJ2-2; d_call: .; v_call: TRBV2; cdr3_length: 12
cdr3_aa: CAGSLTGWAFF; cdr3_nt: TGTGCCGGCAGCCTGACAGGGTGGGCTTTCTTT; clone_size: .; j_call: TRBJ1-1; d_call: TRBD1; v_call: TRBV11-2; cdr3_length: 11
cdr3_aa: CASSRGLAGDEQFF; cdr3_nt: TGTGCCAGCAGCCGGGGACTAGCGGGAGATGAGCAGTTCTTC; clone_size: many; j_call: TRBJ2-1; d_call: TRBD2; v_call: TRBV3-1; cdr3_length: 14
cdr3_aa: CSVDLTVHTQYF; cdr3_nt: TGCAGCGTTGATCTGACAGTTCATACGCAGTATTTT; clone_size: .; j_call: TRBJ2-3; d_call: .; v_call: TRBV29-1; cdr3_length: 12
cdr3_aa: CASSGTGLNEKLFF; cdr3_nt: TGTGCCAGCAGCGGGACGGGACTGAATGAAAAACTGTTTTTT; clone_size: .; j_call: TRBJ1-4; d_call: .; v_call: TRBV5-5; cdr3_length: 14
cdr3_aa: CASKGLARSELFF; cdr3_nt: TGCGCCAGTAAGGGGCTAGCGCGATCGGAGCTGTTTTTT; clone_size: .; j_call: TRBJ2-2; d_call: .; v_call: TRBV5-1; cdr3_length: 13
cdr3_aa: CAWSEGLSTGELFF; cdr3_nt: TGTGCCTGGAGTGAGGGACTCTCGACCGGGGAGCTGTTTTTT; clone_size: many; j_call: TRBJ2-2; d_call: .; v_call: TRBV30; cdr3_length: 14
cdr3_aa: CASSLAEGVGYEQYF; cdr3_nt: TGTGCCAGCAGCTTGGCGGAGGGGGTCGGCTACGAGCAGTACTTC; clone_size: many; j_call: TRBJ2-7; d_call: .; v_call: TRBV7-9; cdr3_length: 15
cdr3_aa: CASSSRTSGSDEQFF; cdr3_nt: TGTGCCAGCAGTTCTCGGACTAGCGGGAGCGATGAGCAGTTCTTC; clone_size: many; j_call: TRBJ2-1; d_call: TRBD2; v_call: TRBV12-3/TRBV12-4; cdr3_length: 15
cdr3_aa: CASSPRRRASTDTQYF; cdr3_nt: TGTGCCAGTAGTCCCCGCCGGAGGGCTAGCACAGATACGCAGTATTTT; clone_size: few; j_call: TRBJ2-3; d_call: .; v_call: TRBV19; cdr3_length: 16
cdr3_aa: CSARDQTRDEQFF; cdr3_nt: TGCAGTGCTAGAGATCAGACTAGGGATGAGCAGTTCTTC; clone_size: .; j_call: TRBJ2-1; d_call: .; v_call: TRBV20-1; cdr3_length: 13
cdr3_aa: CASGLVAGGPGEQFF; cdr3_nt: TGTGCTAGTGGTTTGGTAGCGGGAGGGCCGGGTGAGCAGTTCTTC; clone_size: many; j_call: TRBJ2-1; d_call: TRBD2; v_call: TRBV12-5; cdr3_length: 15
cdr3_aa: CASSFESVGPTDTQYF; cdr3_nt: TGCGCCAGCAGCTTTGAGAGCGTTGGCCCCACAGATACGCAGTATTTT; clone_size: .; j_call: TRBJ2-3; d_call: .; v_call: TRBV5-1; cdr3_length: 16
cdr3_aa: CASSLWDRNTEAFF; cdr3_nt: TGTGCCAGCAGTTTATGGGACCGAAACACTGAAGCTTTCTTT; clone_size: many; j_call: TRBJ1-1; d_call: .; v_call: TRBV12-3/TRBV12-4; cdr3_length: 14
cdr3_aa: CASSPNLREAFF; cdr3_nt: TGTGCCAGCTCCCCCAATTTGCGGGAAGCTTTCTTT; clone_size: many; j_call: TRBJ1-1; d_call: .; v_call: TRBV18; cdr3_length: 12
cdr3_aa: CASSEGGSSPLHF; cdr3_nt: TGTGCCAGCAGTGAAGGGGGAAGTTCACCCCTCCACTTT; clone_size: few; j_call: TRBJ1-6; d_call: .; v_call: TRBV6-1; cdr3_length: 13
cdr3_aa: CASSLNAGGRYEQYF; cdr3_nt: TGTGCCAGCAGCTTAAACGCGGGAGGCCGCTACGAGCAGTACTTC; clone_size: many; j_call: TRBJ2-7; d_call: TRBD2; v_call: TRBV7-2; cdr3_length: 15
cdr3_aa: CASSLEGQGASEQYF; cdr3_nt: TGCGCCAGCAGCTTGGAGGGACAGGGGGCCTCCGAGCAGTACTTC; clone_size: .; j_call: TRBJ2-7; d_call: TRBD1; v_call: TRBV5-1; cdr3_length: 15
cdr3_aa: CASSSDRSLFYEQYF; cdr3_nt: TGTGCCAGCAGTTCGGACCGGAGTCTATTCTACGAGCAGTACTTC; clone_size: many; j_call: TRBJ2-7; d_call: .; v_call: TRBV28; cdr3_length: 15
cdr3_aa: CASSLTGAYGYTF; cdr3_nt: TGTGCCAGCAGTTTGACAGGGGCCTATGGCTACACCTTC; clone_size: many; j_call: TRBJ1-2; d_call: TRBD1; v_call: TRBV6-1; cdr3_length: 13
cdr3_aa: CAGSLDGVGYTF; cdr3_nt: TGTGCCGGCAGCTTGGACGGGGTCGGCTACACCTTC; clone_size: few; j_call: TRBJ1-2; d_call: .; v_call: TRBV5-5; cdr3_length: 12
cdr3_aa: CAWSKHALYEQYF; cdr3_nt: TGTGCCTGGAGTAAACACGCGCTCTACGAGCAGTACTTC; clone_size: many; j_call: TRBJ2-7; d_call: .; v_call: TRBV30; cdr3_length: 13
cdr3_aa: CASSQAGSGYTF; cdr3_nt: TGTGCCAGCAGCCAAGCGGGAAGTGGCTACACCTTC; clone_size: many; j_call: TRBJ1-2; d_call: .; v_call: TRBV3-1; cdr3_length: 12
cdr3_aa: CASSPMPDYSYNEQFF; cdr3_nt: TGTGCCAGCAGCCCCATGCCGGACTACTCCTACAATGAGCAGTTCTTC; clone_size: .; j_call: TRBJ2-1; d_call: .; v_call: TRBV4-2; cdr3_length: 16
cdr3_aa: CASSLQADSYEQYF; cdr3_nt: TGTGCCAGCAGCTTACAGGCTGACTCCTACGAGCAGTACTTC; clone_size: many; j_call: TRBJ2-7; d_call: .; v_call: TRBV7-9; cdr3_length: 14
cdr3_aa: CASSRQGYSGANVLTF; cdr3_nt: TGTGCCAGCAGCCGACAGGGGTACTCTGGGGCCAACGTCCTGACTTTC; clone_size: many; j_call: TRBJ2-6; d_call: TRBD1; v_call: TRBV27; cdr3_length: 16
cdr3_aa: CASGYRENTEAFF; cdr3_nt: TGTGCCAGCGGCTACAGGGAGAACACTGAAGCTTTCTTT; clone_size: .; j_call: TRBJ1-1; d_call: .; v_call: TRBV12-3/TRBV12-4; cdr3_length: 13
cdr3_aa: CSVYVGSYNEQFF; cdr3_nt: TGCAGCGTTTACGTTGGTAGCTACAATGAGCAGTTCTTC; clone_size: many; j_call: TRBJ2-1; d_call: .; v_call: TRBV29-1; cdr3_length: 13
cdr3_aa: CSALGLARTDTQYF; cdr3_nt: TGCAGCGCCCTGGGACTAGCCCGCACAGATACGCAGTATTTT; clone_size: few; j_call: TRBJ2-3; d_call: TRBD2; v_call: TRBV29-1; cdr3_length: 14
cdr3_aa: CASSLTLAGGPNEQFF; cdr3_nt: TGCGCCAGCAGCTTGACACTAGCGGGAGGACCGAATGAGCAGTTCTTC; clone_size: many; j_call: TRBJ2-1; d_call: TRBD2; v_call: TRBV5-1; cdr3_length: 16
cdr3_aa: CASSLSTSGNTIYF; cdr3_nt: TGTGCCAGCAGTTTATCCACCTCTGGAAACACCATATATTTT; clone_size: .; j_call: TRBJ1-3; d_call: .; v_call: TRBV28; cdr3_length: 14
cdr3_aa: CASSQEVLGLAGVGETQYF; cdr3_nt: TGCGCCAGCAGCCAAGAAGTATTAGGGCTAGCGGGAGTGGGGGAGACCCAGTACTTC; clone_size: many; j_call: TRBJ2-5; d_call: TRBD2; v_call: TRBV4-3; cdr3_length: 19
cdr3_aa: CSARYLENTDTQYF; cdr3_nt: TGCAGTGCTAGGTACCTAGAAAACACAGATACGCAGTATTTT; clone_size: many; j_call: TRBJ2-3; d_call: .; v_call: TRBV20-1; cdr3_length: 14
cdr3_aa: CASSTLTWTSGRAYRTDTQYF; cdr3_nt: TGTGCCAGCAGCACTTTGACCTGGACTAGCGGGAGGGCGTACCGCACAGATACGCAGTATTTT; clone_size: few; j_call: TRBJ2-3; d_call: TRBD2; v_call: TRBV7-9; cdr3_length: 21
cdr3_aa: CASSVTGSLSYEQYF; cdr3_nt: TGTGCCAGCAGCGTAACCGGGTCCCTCTCCTACGAGCAGTACTTC; clone_size: .; j_call: TRBJ2-7; d_call: .; v_call: TRBV5-4; cdr3_length: 15
cdr3_aa: CASSLGTFGNTIYF; cdr3_nt: TGCGCCAGCAGCTTGGGGACTTTCGGAAACACCATATATTTT; clone_size: .; j_call: TRBJ1-3; d_call: .; v_call: TRBV5-1; cdr3_length: 14
cdr3_aa: CASSTSDGEHYGYTF; cdr3_nt: TGTGCCAGCAGTACCTCGGACGGGGAACACTATGGCTACACCTTC; clone_size: many; j_call: TRBJ1-2; d_call: .; v_call: TRBV6-1; cdr3_length: 15
cdr3_aa: CSARDRFGTGELFF; cdr3_nt: TGCAGTGCTAGGGACAGGTTCGGCACCGGGGAGCTGTTTTTT; clone_size: many; j_call: TRBJ2-2; d_call: TRBD1; v_call: TRBV20-1; cdr3_length: 14